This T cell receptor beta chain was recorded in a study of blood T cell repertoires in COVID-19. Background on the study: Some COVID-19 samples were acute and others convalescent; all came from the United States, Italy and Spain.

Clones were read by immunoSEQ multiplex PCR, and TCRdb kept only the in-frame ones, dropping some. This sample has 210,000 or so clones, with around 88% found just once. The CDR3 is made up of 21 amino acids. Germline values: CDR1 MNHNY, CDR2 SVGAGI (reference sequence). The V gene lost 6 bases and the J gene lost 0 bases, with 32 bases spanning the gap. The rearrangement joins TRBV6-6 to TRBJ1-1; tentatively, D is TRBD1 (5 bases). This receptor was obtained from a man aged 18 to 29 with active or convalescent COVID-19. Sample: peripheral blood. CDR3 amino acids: CASSITIRKGRGTPMNTEAFF. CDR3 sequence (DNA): TGTGCCAGCAGCATTACAATCCGAAAGGGTAGAGGGACTCCTATGAACACTGAAGCTTTCTTT.